The 19 T cell receptor beta chains below all came from one sample that was sequenced in a study of a mutant IDH1 vaccine in newly diagnosed glioma (dated by TCRdb to the early 2020s). The meaning of the sample's time point label: baseline, week 1 (first vaccination visit). The sample's treatment or condition label, in plain terms: pre-vaccination baseline after standard-of-care therapy. The receptor library was made with the immunoSEQ multiplex PCR assay. TCRdb's version of the immuneACCESS table is confined to in-frame rearrangements and falls short of the full clone set. An unresolved V gene accounts for under half of the shortfall where checked; the remainder is of unknown origin. This sample comprises under 75,000 clones, more than 90% of them detected only once. 2.6% of the sample lies in the top ten. The sequencing used PBMCs, collected from a glioma patient treated with radiotherapy, temozolomide or both. The receptors derive from a man in his fifties or sixties with glioma.

In DNA form, the CDR3 reads TGTGCCAGCAGTTCGCCGGGACAGGGAGTTCCTGGCTACACCTTC. Amino acid sequence: CASSSPGQGVPGYTF. The chain recombines TRBV28 with TRBJ1-2; TRBD1 matches 9 bases. V dropped 4 bases and J dropped 7; count of bases not matched to a gene: 10. This CDR3 is 15 amino acids long. The germline V gene has CDR1 MDHEN and CDR2 SYDVKM.

The J gene is TRBJ2-7, the V gene TRBV28, with 8 bases matching TRBD2. Germline V gene data show CDR1 as MDHEN and CDR2 as SYDVKM. The CDR3 covers 18 residues. V lost 6 bases, J lost 1 base, and 17 bases stayed unmatched. The DNA of the CDR3 is TGTGCCAGCAGAGCGCAGGTGGGTGGGGCGGGGGGTTCCTACGAGCAGTACTTC. Translating gives CASRAQVGGAGGSYEQYF. Combining the CDR3 with reference TRBV28 and TRBJ2-7 gives the whole variable domain DVKVTQSSRYLVKRTGEKVFLECVQDMDHENMFWYRQDPGLGLRLIYFSYDVKMKEKGDIPEGYSVSREKKERFSLILESASTNQTSMYLCASRAQVGGAGGSYEQYFGPGTRLTVT.

The CDR3 loop reads CASSLEGQGYNEKLFF. The CDR3 DNA is TGCGCCAGCAGCTTGGAGGGGCAGGGGTATAATGAAAAACTGTTTTTT. The rearrangement joins TRBV5-1 to TRBJ1-4; D is possibly TRBD1 (6 bases). CDR3 length: 16 residues. CDR1 and CDR2 from the germline V gene are SGHRS and YFSETQ. The V gene lost 0 bases and the J gene lost 4 bases, with 13 bases spanning the gap. The whole variable domain, filled in from reference TRBV5-1 and TRBJ1-4, reads KAGVTQTPRYLIKTRGQQVTLSCSPISGHRSVSWYQQTPGQGLQFLFEYFSETQRNKGNFPGRFSGRQFSNSRSEMNVSTLELGDSALYLCASSLEGQGYNEKLFFGSGTQLSVL.

The rearrangement uses TRBV7-2 and TRBJ2-7, with no clear D. Germline V gene lookup returns CDR1 SGHTA and CDR2 FQGNSA. The CDR3 is made up of 14 amino acids. The ends were cut back, 5 bases at V and 1 base at J, with 12 bases in the middle. The DNA for the CDR3 is TGTGCCAGCAGCCCAGCAGTGGGGTCCTACGAGCAGTACTTC. It yields the protein CASSPAVGSYEQYF.

The chain joins TRBV5-1 to TRBJ2-3; 13 bases are a match to TRBD2. Per the germline V gene, CDR1 is SGHRS and CDR2 is YFSETQ. CDR3 length: 16 amino acids. J was trimmed by 8 bases and V by 3 bases; bases with no gene match: 9. CDR3 DNA sequence: TGCGCCAGCAGCTGGGCCGGGACTAGCGGGGCGGGTACGCAGTATTTT. It specifies CASSWAGTSGAGTQYF.

This clone is classed as medium-sized. V and J are TRBV6-6 and TRBJ1-1, with D unresolved. This CDR3 is 11 amino acids long. Germline lookup yields CDR1 MNHNY and CDR2 SVGAGI (reference sequence). The CDR3 nucleotides are TGTGCTACGGGCATGAACACTGAAGCTTTCTTT. It specifies CATGMNTEAFF.

J is TRBJ2-5 and V is TRBV5-5; 9 bases map to TRBD2. This CDR3 is 16 amino acids long. Trimming cost V 3 bases and J 5 bases; bases outside gene matches: 11. The V gene's germline CDR1 is SGHKS and CDR2 YYEKEE (reference sequence). In nucleotides, the CDR3 is TGTGCCAGCAGCTGGGGACCGGCGGGGGGGAAGGAGACCCAGTACTTC. This encodes CASSWGPAGGKETQYF. Complete variable domain (other parts from reference TRBV5-5 and TRBJ2-5): DAGVTQSPTHLIKTRGQQVTLRCSPISGHKSVSWYQQVLGQGPQFIFQYYEKEERGRGNFPDRFSARQFPNYSSELNVNALLLGDSALYLCASSWGPAGGKETQYFGPGTRLLVL.

The chain employs TRBV29-1 and TRBJ2-7; 10 nucleotides agree with TRBD1. CDR3 length: 12 amino acids. Unmatched junction bases numbered 6, after V lost 3 bases and J lost 10 bases. In germline, CDR1 is SQVTM, CDR2 ANQGSEA. This CDR3 is CSVDPGQGPQYF. Here the CDR3 DNA reads TGCAGCGTTGATCCGGGACAGGGGCCCCAGTACTTC.

The gene calls are TRBV4-2 and TRBJ2-3; D is unclear. V lost 4 bases and J lost 4, with 12 bases in between. CDR1 is LGHNA and CDR2 is YNFKEQ in the germline V gene. The CDR3 loop spans 14 amino acids. The CDR3 is CASSRSLGPDTQYF. CDR3 DNA: TGTGCCAGCAGCCGGTCCCTTGGCCCAGATACGCAGTATTTT.

The J gene is TRBJ2-7, the V gene TRBV11-2, with TRBD1 as a possible D gene (7 bases). Trimming shortened V by 1 base and J by 2 bases, and 12 bases separated the two germline ends. Germline CDR1 SGHAT, CDR2 FQNNGV. The CDR3 is 15 residues long. Here the CDR3 reads CASSLGGTETYEQYF. The DNA for the CDR3 is TGTGCCAGCAGCTTAGGCGGGACAGAGACCTACGAGCAGTACTTC.

This chain uses TRBV5-5 with TRBJ2-7; D may correspond to TRBD1 or TRBD2 (5 bases each). The CDR3 contains 13 residues. Germline V gene sequence: CDR1 SGHKS, CDR2 YYEKEE (reference sequence). V was trimmed by 6 bases and J by 1 base, leaving 11 bases between them. DNA of the CDR3: TGTGCCAGCATCGGGACCGAATCCTACGAGCAGTACTTC. This gives the protein CASIGTESYEQYF.

The gene calls are TRBV19 and TRBJ1-6; TRBD1 matches at 7 bases. V lost 7 bases and J lost 7; bases outside the gene matches: 13. Germline lookup yields CDR1 LNHDA and CDR2 SQIVND (reference sequence). The CDR3 is 16 amino acids. CDR3 coding DNA: TGTGCCAGTACCCCCACCGGGACAGCTTACAATTCACCCCTCCACTTT. Residues: CASTPTGTAYNSPLHF.

The V call is TRBV7-6, the J call TRBJ2-2; D is unclear. This CDR3 region has 13 residues. Germline CDR1 reads SGHVS; CDR2 reads FNYEAQ. The V end was cut by 5 bases, the J end by 5 bases, with 9 bases between. CDR3 sequence: CASSPQRTGELFF. As DNA, the CDR3 is TGTGCCAGCAGCCCCCAGAGAACCGGGGAGCTGTTTTTT.

The chain links TRBV4-3 to TRBJ1-6, with unresolved D. Germline CDR1 LGHNA, CDR2 YSLEER. Trimming pared 0 bases from V and 2 bases from J, leaving 11 bases between. CDR3 size: 17 residues. The CDR3 DNA reads TGCGCCAGCAGCCAAGATCTGCCACAAGCCTATAATTCACCCCTCCACTTT. It is translated as CASSQDLPQAYNSPLHF.

The V call is TRBV25-1, the J call TRBJ2-5; no clear D gene. Judging by the DNA end, TRBJ2-7 fits better; the J call may be wrong. Germline V lookup: CDR1 MGHDK, CDR2 SYGVNS. This CDR3 comprises 13 residues. The CDR3 DNA sequence: TGTGCCAGCAGTTCGACACAGACCTACGAGCAGTACTTC. Protein product: CASSSTQTYEQYF.

The CDR3 protein is CASSEGANTEAFF. The CDR3 region has the DNA TGTGCCAGCAGCGAGGGTGCGAACACTGAAGCTTTCTTT. This chain uses TRBV28 with TRBJ1-1; no firm D call. CDR1 is MDHEN and CDR2 is SYDVKM in the germline V gene. Trimming took 6 bases from V and 1 from J, leaving 9 bases between them. The CDR3 has 13 amino acids.

The chain combines TRBV27 with TRBJ2-1; 8 nucleotides match TRBD1. The CDR3 consists of 15 residues. The ends lost 3 bases at V and 8 bases at J; junction bases unmatched: 9. Germline V lookup: CDR1 MNHEY, CDR2 SMNVEV (reference sequence). The CDR3 DNA is TGTGCCAGCAGTTTCTCGACAGGGGCGGCCCATGAGCAGTTCTTC. Its translation: CASSFSTGAAHEQFF.

This clone has a handful of counts. The chain joins TRBV14 to TRBJ2-7; possibly TRBD1 for D (6 bases). The V gene lost 5 bases and the J gene lost 3 bases, with 11 bases spanning the gap. The CDR3 covers 13 residues. The germline V gene has CDR1 SGHDN and CDR2 FVKESK. The CDR3 DNA sequence: TGTGCCAGCAGCAAACAGGGCGGCTACGAGCAGTACTTC. Protein product: CASSKQGGYEQYF.

V is TRBV19 and J is TRBJ2-1; TRBD2 matches 10 bases. This CDR3 spans 13 amino acids. Germline trimming cut 5 bases from V and 9 bases from J; bases unmatched to any gene: 4. CDR1 LNHDA and CDR2 SQIVND come from the germline V gene (reference sequence). CDR3 region: CASSRPSGSEQFF. The CDR3 bases are TGTGCCAGTAGTCGACCTAGCGGGAGTGAGCAGTTCTTC.